Described below is a single T cell receptor (beta chain) sequence and its context. What it binds is unknown. The sample is drawn from a study of OX40 agonist ivuxolimab in advanced cancers. Study-level background: Participants averaged approximately 61 years of age (range roughly 23 to 90) and were around 80% male. Therapy given before enrollment (anti-PD-1, anti-PD-L1 or anti-CTLA-4) was allowed, and under 45% had some.

Sequenced by immunoSEQ multiplex PCR; TCRdb stores in-frame clones only, minus some. The table records 60,000 to 70,000 clones, about 79% of them present only once. The CDR3 is made up of 13 amino acids. V gave up 7 bases and J gave up 3 bases, with 12 bases separating them. Germline V gene sequence: CDR1 MNHEY, CDR2 SMNVEV (reference sequence). General observations from the study: On average, CD8+ T cells showed a greater number of expanded clones than CD4+.

The TCR comes from an adult with an advanced solid tumor such as melanoma, head and neck, liver or kidney cancer. The rearrangement links TRBV27 to TRBJ1-2; no clear D gene. The sequencing here drew on CD4+ or CD8+ T cells sorted from blood, taken in a trial of the OX40 agonist ivuxolimab. CDR3 sequence: CASKSNNDYGYTF. The CDR3 DNA sequence: TGTGCCAGCAAGTCGAATAACGACTATGGCTACACCTTC.